Presented here are 26 T cell receptor beta chains from one specimen sequenced in a study of post-analysis software for immune sequencing data. TCR beta cDNA libraries had unique molecular identifiers. TCRdb used MiXCR to reprocess the PCR reads, holding one entry per CDR3 protein. The profile covers a few hundred thousand distinct CDR3 sequences, with roughly 40% appearing a single time and approximately 7.6% taken by the ten largest. Their antigens are not known. Study-wide findings and caveats: Relative to controls, patients had a handful of TRBV segments at higher frequency, with TRBV5-6, TRBV5-1 and TRBV20-1 among these.

Sequenced: blood. These receptor sequences come from a girl aged 2-10 years with multiple sclerosis.

This sequence joins TRBV6-6 and TRBJ2-5, with a tentative D call TRBD2 (6 bases). Germline loops: CDR1 MNHNY, CDR2 SVGAGI (reference sequence). Deletions cut 8 bases from V and 0 bases from J, with 13 bases between. The CDR3 runs to 14 residues. The CDR3 sequence is CASQDYRNQETQYF. The CDR3 DNA follows: TGTGCCAGCCAGGACTACCGGAACCAAGAGACCCAGTACTTC.

The rearrangement joins TRBV5-1 to TRBJ1-6; TRBD1 might be the D (5 bases). V was clipped by 6 bases and J by 0 bases, with 13 bases between them. Germline V gene data show CDR1 as SGHRS and CDR2 as YFSETQ. This CDR3 is 16 amino acids long. The CDR3 here is CASTPDTYSYNSPLHF. As DNA, the CDR3 is TGCGCCAGCACGCCGGACACTTACTCCTATAATTCACCCCTCCACTTT. The whole variable domain, filled in from reference TRBV5-1 and TRBJ1-6, reads KAGVTQTPRYLIKTRGQQVTLSCSPISGHRSVSWYQQTPGQGLQFLFEYFSETQRNKGNFPGRFSGRQFSNSRSEMNVSTLELGDSALYLCASTPDTYSYNSPLHFGNGTRLTVT.

The chain carries TRBV6-6 and TRBJ1-2; the D gene is possibly TRBD1 (5 bases). The CDR3 extends over 13 amino acids. Trimming removed 2 bases from V and 6 bases from J, with 10 bases in between. Germline V CDR1 and CDR2: MNHNY, SVGAGI (reference sequence). CDR3 residues: CASSYLRENGYTF. CDR3 DNA sequence: TGTGCCAGCAGTTACCTCAGGGAAAATGGCTACACCTTC.

A few counts support this clonotype. This chain uses TRBV19 with TRBJ2-3; 9 bases align to TRBD2. CDR1 is LNHDA, CDR2 SQIVND, per germline (reference sequence). The CDR3 spans 16 residues. V lost 0 bases and J lost 9; bases outside the gene matches: 10. CDR3 coding DNA: TGTGCCAGTAGTATAGAGGAGGGGCTAGCGGGGTTGACGCAGTATTTT. Amino acid sequence: CASSIEEGLAGLTQYF.

The CDR3 loop is CGFRDLGETQYF. CDR3 nucleotides: TGCGGATTCCGGGACCTTGGAGAGACCCAGTACTTC. The chain carries TRBV29-1 and TRBJ2-5; the D gene could be TRBD1 or TRBD2 (5 bases each). Germline assignment: CDR1 SQVTM and CDR2 ANQGSEA. The CDR3 totals 12 residues. The whole variable domain, remainder taken from reference TRBV29-1 and TRBJ2-5, is SAVISQKPSRDICQRGTSLTIQCQVDSQVTMMFWYRQQPGQSLTLIATANQGSEATYESGFVIDKFPISRPNLTFSTLTVSNMSPEDSSIYLCGFRDLGETQYFGPGTRLLVL.

Worth noting for this clonotype: The junction departs from the called germline gene at one end, perhaps through a read error. The genes are TRBV9 and TRBJ2-3; D is uncertain. CDR1 is SGDLS, CDR2 YYNGEE, per germline. This CDR3 has 13 amino acids. CDR3 sequence reads: CAGSSPPMNTQYF. The CDR3 coding sequence is TGTGCCGGCAGCTCCCCTCCGATGAATACGCAGTATTTT.

The V call is TRBV5-6, the J call TRBJ1-5, with unresolved D. The V and J ends lost 1 base and 2 bases respectively, with 10 bases between them. Germline V gene data show CDR1 as SGHDT and CDR2 as YYEEEE. The CDR3 totals 15 residues. The CDR3 loop is CASSLWGSGNQPQHF. CDR3 nucleotides: TGTGCCAGCAGCTTGTGGGGTTCGGGCAATCAGCCCCAGCATTTT. The whole variable domain, filled in from reference TRBV5-6 and TRBJ1-5, reads DAGVTQSPTHLIKTRGQQVTLRCSPKSGHDTVSWYQQALGQGPQFIFQYYEEEERQRGNFPDRFSGHQFPNYSSELNVNALLLGDSALYLCASSLWGSGNQPQHFGDGTRLSIL.

Here the CDR3 reads CAISDVSQGAYEQYF. In DNA form, the CDR3 reads TGTGCCATCAGTGATGTATCTCAGGGAGCCTACGAGCAGTACTTC. This chain uses TRBV10-3 with TRBJ2-7; D may match TRBD1 or TRBD2 (5 bases each). The CDR3 contains 15 residues. Germline V gives CDR1 ENHRY, CDR2 SYGVKD. V was cut by 3 bases and J by 2 bases, with 14 bases left in between.

A few counts support this clonotype. V usage is TRBV7-2 and J usage is TRBJ2-3; 11 nucleotides align to TRBD2. The germline V gene has CDR1 SGHTA and CDR2 FQGNSA. This CDR3 has 19 amino acids. The V segment lost 5 bases and the J segment 2 bases; nucleotides outside the gene matches: 15. The CDR3 DNA reads as TGTGCCAGCAGCCTCGCACTAGATCGACTAGCGGGGTACACAGATACGCAGTATTTT. Translated: CASSLALDRLAGYTDTQYF.

This clonotype was seen more than once but under ten times. This chain's CDR3 is CASSYSVEQYF. The CDR3 coding sequence is TGTGCCAGCAGTTACTCGGTCGAGCAGTACTTC. This chain uses TRBV6-6 with TRBJ2-7, with D unclear. CDR1 and CDR2 from the germline V gene are MNHNY and SVGAGI (reference sequence). Trimming cost V 0 bases and J 6 bases, with 3 bases left between them. The CDR3 loop spans 11 amino acids.

This clonotype has a handful of counts. V gene TRBV20-1 combines with J gene TRBJ2-4; no clear D gene. Germline V lookup: CDR1 DFQATT, CDR2 SNEGSKA (reference sequence). CDR3 length: 15 amino acids. V lost 0 bases to trimming and J lost 0 bases, with 9 bases between them. CDR3 amino acids: CSAREAKLAKNIQYF. The CDR3 DNA sequence: TGCAGTGCTAGAGAGGCAAAACTAGCCAAAAACATTCAGTACTTC.

In its sample, this clonotype was seen a few times. J is TRBJ2-7 and V is TRBV20-1; 9 bases fit TRBD2. Trimming at V came to 5 bases and at J to 0 bases, leaving 5 bases not matched to a gene. Germline V lookup: CDR1 DFQATT, CDR2 SNEGSKA (reference sequence). There are 14 residues in the CDR3. The DNA of the CDR3 is TGCAGTGCTGCTCTAGCGGGATCCTCCTACGAGCAGTACTTC. This translates into CSAALAGSSYEQYF.

The chain is built from TRBV4-3 and TRBJ2-1, with 9 bases matching TRBD1. V gave up 1 base and J gave up 2 bases; unmatched junction bases: 3. This CDR3 has 16 residues. Germline lookup yields CDR1 LGHNA and CDR2 YSLEER. The CDR3 DNA reads as TGCGCCAGCAGCCAAGGGGGGACAGGGCCCTACAATGAGCAGTTCTTC. This gives the protein CASSQGGTGPYNEQFF.

The gene calls are TRBV12-3 or TRBV12-4 and TRBJ2-3; D not certain. The CDR3 sequence is 12 residues long. V was pared by 6 bases and J by 4 bases, with 8 bases between. The CDR3 spells CASRLPPDTQYF. CDR3 sequence (DNA): TGTGCCAGCAGGTTGCCGCCAGATACGCAGTATTTT.

The table lists this clonotype with a few counts. The rearrangement links TRBV20-1 to TRBJ2-7; no firm D call. This CDR3 region has 15 residues. The V gene lost 1 base and the J gene lost 0 bases, with 13 bases spanning the gap. CDR1 and CDR2 (germline): DFQATT, SNEGSKA (reference sequence). The CDR3 protein is CSARGHQASSYEQYF. CDR3 bases: TGCAGTGCTAGAGGTCATCAGGCCAGCTCCTACGAGCAGTACTTC.

The gene calls are TRBV15 and TRBJ1-1; perhaps TRBD1 as D (5 bases). The CDR3 length is 13 residues. Germline CDR1 is LNHNV and CDR2 is YYDKDF (reference sequence). The V gene lost 7 bases and the J gene lost 3 bases, with 12 bases spanning the gap. CDR3 nucleotide sequence: TGTGCCACCACGACCTTCAGGGACACTGAAGCTTTCTTT. Translating gives CATTTFRDTEAFF. Based on the CDR3 plus reference TRBV15 and TRBJ1-1, the full variable domain is DAMVIQNPRYQVTQFGKPVTLSCSQTLNHNVMYWYQQKSSQAPKLLFHYYDKDFNNEADTPDNFQSRRPNTSFCFLDIRSPGLGDTAMYLCATTTFRDTEAFFGQGTRLTVV.

CDR3 residues: CASSPGTLSYNEQYF. DNA for the CDR3: TGTGCCAGCAGCCCCGGCACCCTATCCTACAATGAGCAGTACTTC. This chain connects TRBV5-5 to TRBJ2-1; D gene uncertain. TRBJ2-7 explains the end of the DNA better; the J call may be wrong. There are 15 residues in the CDR3. Germline V lookup: CDR1 SGHKS, CDR2 YYEKEE (reference sequence).

V gene TRBV12-5 combines with J gene TRBJ2-1; D is uncertain. Trimming stripped 6 bases from V and 11 bases from J, with 11 bases between. The CDR3 contains 11 residues. From germline, CDR1 is LGHNT and CDR2 FRNRAP. The CDR3 protein is CASGDQYQQFF. In DNA form, the CDR3 reads TGTGCTAGTGGCGATCAGTATCAGCAGTTCTTC. The whole variable domain, remainder taken from reference TRBV12-5 and TRBJ2-1, is DARVTQTPRHKVTEMGQEVTMRCQPILGHNTVFWYRQTMMQGLELLAYFRNRAPLDDSGMPKDRFSAEMPDATLATLKIQPSEPRDSAVYFCASGDQYQQFFGPGTRLTVL.

The V call is TRBV19, the J call TRBJ2-1; D is unresolved. V gave up 7 bases and J gave up 7 bases, with 8 bases separating them. Germline values: CDR1 LNHDA, CDR2 SQIVND (reference sequence). CDR3 size: 11 residues. The DNA of the CDR3 is TGTGCCAGTACGAATGAGAATGAGCAGTTCTTC. Translated, it gives CASTNENEQFF.

This chain connects TRBV7-2 to TRBJ1-1; perhaps TRBD1 as D (5 bases). Germline loops: CDR1 SGHTA, CDR2 FQGNSA. V dropped 5 bases and J dropped 4 bases, with 20 bases sitting between them. This CDR3 has 16 residues. The CDR3 DNA is TGTGCCAGCAGCCCGACACCTGGCCTGGGGGGCACTGAAGCTTTCTTT. Protein: CASSPTPGLGGTEAFF.

This rearrangement joins TRBV7-9 to TRBJ1-4, with 8 bases that match TRBD1. The trim removed 3 bases at V and 8 bases at J, leaving 5 bases unmatched. The CDR3 has 14 amino acids. Germline lookup yields CDR1 SEHNR and CDR2 FQNEAQ (reference sequence). Here the CDR3 reads CASSLGQAVEKLFF. CDR3 DNA sequence: TGTGCCAGCAGCTTGGGACAGGCGGTCGAAAAACTGTTTTTT.

This clonotype was picked up a small number of times. The CDR3 nucleotides are TGCAGTGCTATTGACAGGGTTCATGAGCAGTTCTTC. Translating gives CSAIDRVHEQFF. The chain has TRBV20-1 and TRBJ2-1; TRBD1 matches at 7 bases. V lost 4 bases, J lost 8 bases, and 5 bases stayed unmatched. Germline CDR1 and CDR2: DFQATT and SNEGSKA (reference sequence). The CDR3 is 12 amino acids.

The chain uses TRBV6-1 and TRBJ2-5; D uncertain. V was shortened by 2 bases and J by 1 base, with 11 bases between the two germline ends. Germline CDR1 is MNHNS and CDR2 is SASEGT. This CDR3 has 15 amino acids. CDR3 residues: CASSESLRFQETQYF. Here the CDR3 DNA reads TGTGCCAGCAGTGAATCTCTTAGGTTCCAAGAGACCCAGTACTTC.

The chain combines TRBV7-6 with TRBJ1-2; 9 bases line up with TRBD1. This CDR3 comprises 15 residues. From germline, CDR1 is SGHVS and CDR2 FNYEAQ. V lost 4 bases to trimming and J lost 7 bases; unmatched junction nucleotides: 10. The CDR3 reads CASSSVGDRVIGYTF. CDR3 DNA: TGTGCCAGCAGCTCGGTGGGGGACAGGGTAATTGGCTACACCTTC.

V usage is TRBV29-1 and J usage is TRBJ2-5; 9 nucleotides line up with TRBD1. The CDR3 loop spans 17 amino acids. V lost 4 bases and J lost 5; bases outside the gene matches: 17. The V gene's germline CDR1 is SQVTM and CDR2 ANQGSEA. CDR3 residues: CSVVSLATDRGYETQYF. For the CDR3, the DNA is TGCAGCGTTGTATCATTAGCAACGGACAGGGGATATGAGACCCAGTACTTC.

The V call is TRBV6-5, the J call TRBJ2-3; D call uncertain. The V and J ends lost 7 bases and 0 bases respectively, with 11 bases between them. The CDR3 totals 14 residues. Looked up from germline, CDR1 is MNHEY and CDR2 is SVGAGI. CDR3 sequence reads: CASTFGTSTDTQYF. DNA of the CDR3: TGTGCCAGCACCTTCGGTACTAGCACAGATACGCAGTATTTT.